This T cell receptor (beta chain) appears in the sequencing data of a study of early stage breast cancer tumors. Study conclusions and caveats: Functional markers like CD4, CD8 and FOXP3 were missed in bulk sequencing. Blood repertoires resembled normal breast more than tumor.

Repertoires were generated with immunoSEQ multiplex PCR, while TCRdb's copy carries only in-frame clones and drops some. This table holds 60,000 to 75,000 clones, approximately 80% found once. Turning to this clone: Its antigen is currently unknown.

The V gene's germline CDR1 is MNHNY and CDR2 SVGAGI (reference sequence). Trimming removed 4 bases at V and 13 bases at J, with 14 bases between. The CDR3 is 12 amino acids. The rearrangement joins TRBV6-6 to TRBJ2-1, with a possible D match to TRBD1 (6 bases). This clonotype was sampled from a person aged 40-50 years with breast cancer. Sequenced material: blood. This CDR3 reads CASSSQGLGQFF. The CDR3 DNA reads TGTGCCAGCAGTTCTCAGGGGCTGGGACAGTTCTTC.